The rows below give T cell receptor beta chains drawn from one sample of a study of beta chain features in type 1 diabetes. Repertoires were generated with immunoSEQ multiplex PCR, while TCRdb's copy carries only in-frame clones and drops some. Of approximately 340,000 clones detected, around 16% appear once; the ten largest clones hold approximately 0.019%. The specimen was naive CD4+ T cells from blood. The receptors come from a woman aged 18 to 35 in good health. The CDR3 runs from the conserved cysteine through the conserved F or W. Fields, in order: clone size, CDR3 length, J gene, D gene, V gene, CDR3 protein, CDR3 DNA. A D gene is named only where the DNA matches it firmly. Rows give clone size only sometimes, using once, few, many, or a class for an expanded clone.

clone size: .
CDR3 length: 13
J gene: TRBJ2-1
D gene: TRBD1
V gene: TRBV27
CDR3 protein: CASRKGASDEQFF
CDR3 DNA: TGTGCCAGCAGGAAGGGGGCGTCGGATGAGCAGTTCTTC

clone size: few
CDR3 length: 15
J gene: TRBJ1-4
D gene: .
V gene: TRBV28
CDR3 protein: CASSVQGPVGEKLFF
CDR3 DNA: TGTGCCAGCAGTGTGCAGGGTCCGGTTGGTGAAAAACTGTTTTTT

clone size: few
CDR3 length: 16
J gene: TRBJ1-4
D gene: TRBD1
V gene: TRBV15
CDR3 protein: CATRLLSGTVNEKLFF
CDR3 DNA: TGTGCCACCAGGCTGCTCTCCGGGACAGTTAATGAAAAACTGTTTTTT

clone size: .
CDR3 length: 14
J gene: TRBJ1-2
D gene: TRBD1
V gene: TRBV30
CDR3 protein: CAWTSQGAIGGYTF
CDR3 DNA: TGTGCCTGGACTAGTCAGGGGGCTATCGGGGGCTACACCTTC

clone size: few
CDR3 length: 18
J gene: TRBJ2-1
D gene: TRBD2
V gene: TRBV9
CDR3 protein: CASSVGGLAAVLYNEQFF
CDR3 DNA: TGTGCCAGCAGCGTGGGGGGTCTAGCGGCTGTCCTCTACAATGAGCAGTTCTTC

clone size: few
CDR3 length: 16
J gene: TRBJ2-3
D gene: .
V gene: TRBV5-1
CDR3 protein: CASSLNVGSSTDTQYF
CDR3 DNA: TGCGCCAGCAGCTTGAATGTTGGCTCTAGCACAGATACGCAGTATTTT

clone size: few
CDR3 length: 11
J gene: TRBJ2-1
D gene: .
V gene: TRBV30
CDR3 protein: CAWNRDNEQFF
CDR3 DNA: TGTGCCTGGAACAGGGACAATGAGCAGTTCTTC

clone size: few
CDR3 length: 15
J gene: TRBJ2-1
D gene: TRBD2
V gene: TRBV7-9
CDR3 protein: CASSLGSSGMNEQFF
CDR3 DNA: TGTGCCAGCAGCTTAGGGTCTAGCGGGATGAATGAGCAGTTCTTC

clone size: few
CDR3 length: 16
J gene: TRBJ2-1
D gene: .
V gene: TRBV5-4
CDR3 protein: CASSLAGHRTHDEQFF
CDR3 DNA: TGTGCCAGCAGCTTGGCTGGGCACAGGACACACGATGAGCAGTTCTTC

clone size: few
CDR3 length: 16
J gene: TRBJ1-5
D gene: .
V gene: TRBV7-2
CDR3 protein: CASSLGGTTGFQPQHF
CDR3 DNA: TGTGCCAGCAGCTTGGGGGGTACTACAGGATTTCAGCCCCAGCATTTT

clone size: few
CDR3 length: 16
J gene: TRBJ2-3
D gene: TRBD2
V gene: TRBV7-9
CDR3 protein: CASSYSSGLSTDTQYF
CDR3 DNA: TGTGCCAGCAGCTACTCTAGCGGACTGAGCACAGATACGCAGTATTTT

clone size: .
CDR3 length: 15
J gene: TRBJ2-2
D gene: TRBD1
V gene: TRBV15
CDR3 protein: CATSSRGRITGELFF
CDR3 DNA: TGTGCCACCAGCAGCAGGGGGCGGATAACCGGGGAGCTGTTTTTT

clone size: .
CDR3 length: 18
J gene: TRBJ2-6
D gene: TRBD1
V gene: TRBV15
CDR3 protein: CATSRYGQGADGANVLTF
CDR3 DNA: TGTGCCACCAGCAGATATGGACAGGGGGCGGACGGGGCCAACGTCCTGACTTTC

clone size: .
CDR3 length: 13
J gene: TRBJ2-1
D gene: .
V gene: TRBV30
CDR3 protein: CAWSPLGDNEQFF
CDR3 DNA: TGTGCCTGGAGTCCACTGGGCGACAATGAGCAGTTCTTC

clone size: few
CDR3 length: 15
J gene: TRBJ2-3
D gene: .
V gene: TRBV14
CDR3 protein: CASSQDVVATDTQYF
CDR3 DNA: TGTGCCAGCAGCCAAGACGTCGTAGCGACAGATACGCAGTATTTT

clone size: .
CDR3 length: 14
J gene: TRBJ2-1
D gene: .
V gene: TRBV11-1
CDR3 protein: CASSPGTKYNEQFF
CDR3 DNA: TGTGCCAGCAGCCCTGGGACAAAATACAATGAGCAGTTCTTC

clone size: few
CDR3 length: 13
J gene: TRBJ2-5
D gene: .
V gene: TRBV7-9
CDR3 protein: CASSLEPLETQYF
CDR3 DNA: TGTGCCAGCAGCTTAGAGCCACTAGAGACCCAGTACTTC

clone size: few
CDR3 length: 15
J gene: TRBJ2-1
D gene: .
V gene: TRBV6-5
CDR3 protein: CASTLARSSYNEQFF
CDR3 DNA: TGTGCCAGCACCTTAGCGAGAAGCTCCTACAATGAGCAGTTCTTC

clone size: .
CDR3 length: 17
J gene: TRBJ2-1
D gene: TRBD2
V gene: TRBV4-3
CDR3 protein: CASSHSAGLASYNEQFF
CDR3 DNA: TGCGCCAGCAGCCACTCGGCGGGACTAGCGTCCTACAATGAGCAGTTCTTC

clone size: few
CDR3 length: 13
J gene: TRBJ2-7
D gene: .
V gene: TRBV28
CDR3 protein: CASSSQGFDEQYF
CDR3 DNA: TGTGCCAGCAGTTCGCAGGGGTTCGACGAGCAGTACTTC

clone size: few
CDR3 length: 12
J gene: TRBJ2-7
D gene: .
V gene: TRBV5-1
CDR3 protein: CASSLATGEQYF
CDR3 DNA: TGCGCCAGCAGCTTAGCTACAGGCGAGCAGTACTTC

clone size: .
CDR3 length: 15
J gene: TRBJ1-2
D gene: .
V gene: TRBV27
CDR3 protein: CASSATRWANYGYTF
CDR3 DNA: TGTGCCAGCAGTGCTACCAGGTGGGCTAACTATGGCTACACCTTC

clone size: .
CDR3 length: 14
J gene: TRBJ2-3
D gene: TRBD1
V gene: TRBV5-1
CDR3 protein: CASSLDRGRDTQYF
CDR3 DNA: TGCGCCAGCAGCTTAGACAGGGGGCGAGATACGCAGTATTTT

clone size: .
CDR3 length: 16
J gene: TRBJ2-3
D gene: TRBD2
V gene: TRBV19
CDR3 protein: CASSWGAGGSPDTQYF
CDR3 DNA: TGTGCCAGTAGTTGGGGAGCGGGAGGCTCCCCAGATACGCAGTATTTT

clone size: .
CDR3 length: 13
J gene: TRBJ2-1
D gene: TRBD2
V gene: TRBV29-1
CDR3 protein: CSAGRVALDEQFF
CDR3 DNA: TGCAGCGCAGGGAGGGTGGCCCTGGATGAGCAGTTCTTC

clone size: few
CDR3 length: 16
J gene: TRBJ2-2
D gene: .
V gene: TRBV7-2
CDR3 protein: CASSPGGSSQVGELFF
CDR3 DNA: TGTGCCAGCAGCCCAGGTGGTAGTTCCCAAGTGGGGGAGCTGTTTTTT

clone size: .
CDR3 length: 13
J gene: TRBJ2-6
D gene: .
V gene: TRBV30
CDR3 protein: CAWYRSGANVLTF
CDR3 DNA: TGTGCCTGGTACAGGTCTGGGGCCAACGTCCTGACTTTC

clone size: few
CDR3 length: 11
J gene: TRBJ1-1
D gene: .
V gene: TRBV30
CDR3 protein: CAWDSAGRTFF
CDR3 DNA: TGTGCCTGGGACTCGGCAGGGCGAACTTTCTTT

clone size: .
CDR3 length: 15
J gene: TRBJ2-7
D gene: TRBD2
V gene: TRBV2
CDR3 protein: CASSGWRLAGTEQYF
CDR3 DNA: TGTGCCAGCAGTGGGTGGCGACTAGCGGGAACCGAGCAGTACTTC

clone size: .
CDR3 length: 14
J gene: TRBJ2-7
D gene: .
V gene: TRBV28
CDR3 protein: CASSREAVSYEQYF
CDR3 DNA: TGTGCCAGCAGCCGAGAAGCCGTTTCCTACGAGCAGTACTTC

clone size: few
CDR3 length: 16
J gene: TRBJ1-1
D gene: TRBD1
V gene: TRBV5-1
CDR3 protein: CASSRRTGGMNTEAFF
CDR3 DNA: TGCGCCAGCAGCCGACGGACAGGGGGCATGAACACTGAAGCTTTCTTT